This T cell receptor (beta chain) was retrieved from a study of T cell repertoires in cytomegalovirus infection. Study details: An indication of both CMV infection and matching HLA type came from public TCR beta signatures.

Study observations and caveats: Cumulated frequencies of public TCR beta families served to identify carriers of CMV plus the relevant HLA. Within the response measured ex vivo, HLA-C-restricted CMV-specific TCR beta clonotypes were dominant.

CDR3 length equals 16 residues. Germline values: CDR1 SGHVS, CDR2 FQNEAQ. V gave up 0 bases and J gave up 6 bases, with 14 bases separating them. TCRdb recomputed calls from the reads with MiXCR, one row per CDR3 protein. The repertoire consists of 250,000 to 300,000 distinct CDR3 sequences, with roughly an eighth occurring once and the leading ten covering roughly 9.7%. This clonotype was observed at least ten times. Its antigen is unknown. This clonotype originated in a human donor in good health (CMV status not recorded). Some clones in this sample may be carry-over from other donors' samples. The rearrangement links TRBV7-8 to TRBJ1-4; no reliable D call. Source material: PBMCs. DNA of the CDR3: TGTGCCAGCAGCTTAGCGCCTCAGTACAGTGATGAAAAACTGTTTTTT. Encoded protein: CASSLAPQYSDEKLFF.